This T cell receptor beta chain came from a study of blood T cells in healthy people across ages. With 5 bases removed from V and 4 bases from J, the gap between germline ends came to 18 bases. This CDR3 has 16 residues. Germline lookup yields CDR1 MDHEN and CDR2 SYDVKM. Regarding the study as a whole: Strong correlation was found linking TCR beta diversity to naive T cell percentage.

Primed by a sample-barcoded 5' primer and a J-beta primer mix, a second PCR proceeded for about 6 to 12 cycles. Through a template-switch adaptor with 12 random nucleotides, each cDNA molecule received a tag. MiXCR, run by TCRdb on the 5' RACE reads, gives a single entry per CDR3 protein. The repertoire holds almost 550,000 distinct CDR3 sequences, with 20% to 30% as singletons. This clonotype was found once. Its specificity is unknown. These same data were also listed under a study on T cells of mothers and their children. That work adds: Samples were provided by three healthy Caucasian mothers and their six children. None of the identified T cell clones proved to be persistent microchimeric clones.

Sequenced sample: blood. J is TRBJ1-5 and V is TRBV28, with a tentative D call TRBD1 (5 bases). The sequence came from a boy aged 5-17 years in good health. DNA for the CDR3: TGTGCCAGCAGTAGACAGTCCCTGCAACCAAATCAGCCCCAGCATTTT. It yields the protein CASSRQSLQPNQPQHF.